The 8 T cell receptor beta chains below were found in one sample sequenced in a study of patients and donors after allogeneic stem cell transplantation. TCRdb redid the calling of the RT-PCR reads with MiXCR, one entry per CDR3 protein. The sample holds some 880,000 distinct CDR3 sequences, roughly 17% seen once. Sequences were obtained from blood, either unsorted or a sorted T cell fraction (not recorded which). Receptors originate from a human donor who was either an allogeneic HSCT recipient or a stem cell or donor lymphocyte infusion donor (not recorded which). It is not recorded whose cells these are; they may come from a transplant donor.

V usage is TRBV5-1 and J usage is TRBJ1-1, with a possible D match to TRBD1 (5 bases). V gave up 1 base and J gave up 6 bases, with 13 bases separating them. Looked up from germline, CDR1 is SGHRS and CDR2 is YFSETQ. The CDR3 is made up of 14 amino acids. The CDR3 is CASSLQGQGAEAFF. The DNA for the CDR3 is TGCGCCAGCAGCTTGCAAGGTCAGGGTGCTGAAGCTTTCTTT.

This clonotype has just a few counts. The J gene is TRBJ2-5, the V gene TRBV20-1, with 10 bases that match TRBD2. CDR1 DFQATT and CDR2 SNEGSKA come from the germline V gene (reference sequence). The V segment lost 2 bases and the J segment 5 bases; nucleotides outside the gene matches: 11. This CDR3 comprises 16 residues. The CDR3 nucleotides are TGCAGTGCTAGACCCGTAAAGCGGGAGGGTTACGAGACCCAGTACTTC. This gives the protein CSARPVKREGYETQYF.

CDR3 in DNA: TGTGCCAGCAGCTCTGTAGCGGGGGGCACAGATACGCAGTATTTT. Amino acid sequence: CASSSVAGGTDTQYF. The gene calls are TRBV6-2 or TRBV6-3 and TRBJ2-3, with 9 nucleotides matching TRBD2. J gave up 1 base and V 6 bases, and 5 bases lay outside the gene matches. This CDR3 is built from 15 residues. The germline V gene encodes CDR1 MNHEY and CDR2 SVGEGT.

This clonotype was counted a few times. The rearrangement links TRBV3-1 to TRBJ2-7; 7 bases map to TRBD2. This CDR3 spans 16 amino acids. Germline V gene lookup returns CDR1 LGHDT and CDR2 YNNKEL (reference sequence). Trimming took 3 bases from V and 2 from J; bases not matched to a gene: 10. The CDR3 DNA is TGTGCCAGCAGCCATGAAGTGGGGACTACCACCTACGAGCAGTACTTC. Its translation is CASSHEVGTTTYEQYF.

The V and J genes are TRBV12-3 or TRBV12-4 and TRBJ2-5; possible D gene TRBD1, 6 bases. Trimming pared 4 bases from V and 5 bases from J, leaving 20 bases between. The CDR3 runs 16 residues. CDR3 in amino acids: CASSYYLQGAKETQYF. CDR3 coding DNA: TGTGCCAGCAGTTACTATCTACAGGGAGCGAAGGAGACCCAGTACTTC.

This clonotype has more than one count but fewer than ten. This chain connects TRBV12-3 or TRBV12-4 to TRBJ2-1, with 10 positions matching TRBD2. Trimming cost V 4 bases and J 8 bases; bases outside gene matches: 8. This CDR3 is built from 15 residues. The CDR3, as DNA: TGTGCCAGCAGTTCAGCGGGAGGGTTTGTCGATGAGCAGTTCTTC. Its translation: CASSSAGGFVDEQFF.

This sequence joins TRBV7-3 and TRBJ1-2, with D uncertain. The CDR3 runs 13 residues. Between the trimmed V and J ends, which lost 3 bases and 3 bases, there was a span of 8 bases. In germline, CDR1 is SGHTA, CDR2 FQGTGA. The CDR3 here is CASSFDVDYGYTF. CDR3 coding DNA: TGTGCCAGCAGCTTTGACGTTGACTATGGCTACACCTTC.

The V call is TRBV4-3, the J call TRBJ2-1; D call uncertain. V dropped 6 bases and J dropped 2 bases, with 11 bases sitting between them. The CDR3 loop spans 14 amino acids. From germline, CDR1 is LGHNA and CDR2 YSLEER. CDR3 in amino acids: CASSLTLAYNEQFF. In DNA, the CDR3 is TGCGCCAGCAGTCTGACTTTAGCCTACAATGAGCAGTTCTTC.